This T cell receptor beta chain was obtained from a study of molecular identifiers for immune sequencing clone quantification. TCRdb called the PCR reads again in MiXCR, with one record for every CDR3 protein. The data show hundreds of thousands of distinct CDR3 sequences, 15% to 20% seen once. The receptor was derived from a human donor in good health. Some libraries in this study had Jurkat cell RNA spiked in. The specimen was naive CD8+ T cells from blood, with Jurkat cell RNA spiked in. The subset was: FACS-sorted CD8+CD4-CCR7+CD45RA+ naive T cells.

The chain's CDR3 is CASSLSIAGGNNEQFF. The CDR3 DNA sequence: TGTGCCAGCAGTTTATCCATAGCGGGGGGGAACAATGAGCAGTTCTTC. The chain is built from TRBV27 and TRBJ2-1, with 11 bases lining up with TRBD2. Per germline, CDR1 MNHEY and CDR2 SMNVEV (reference sequence). CDR3 length equals 16 residues. Losses at the gene ends were 0 bases for V and 5 bases for J; bases not matched to a gene: 3.